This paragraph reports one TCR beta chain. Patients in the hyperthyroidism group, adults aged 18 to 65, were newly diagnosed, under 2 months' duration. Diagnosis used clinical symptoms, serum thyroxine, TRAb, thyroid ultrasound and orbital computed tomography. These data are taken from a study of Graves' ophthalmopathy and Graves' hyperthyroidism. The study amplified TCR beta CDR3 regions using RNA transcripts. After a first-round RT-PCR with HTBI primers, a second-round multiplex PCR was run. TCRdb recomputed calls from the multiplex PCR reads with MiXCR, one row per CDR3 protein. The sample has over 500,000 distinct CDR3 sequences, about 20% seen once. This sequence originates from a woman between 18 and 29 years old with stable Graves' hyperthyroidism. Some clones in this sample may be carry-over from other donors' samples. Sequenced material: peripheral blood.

This chain's CDR3 is CASSRGPTATGELFF. Here the CDR3 DNA reads TGTGCCAGCAGCCGCGGACCCACGGCCACCGGGGAGCTGTTTTTT. V and J are TRBV14 and TRBJ2-2, with D uncertain. The CDR3 has 15 amino acids. V gave up 4 bases and J gave up 4 bases, with 13 bases separating them. The germline V gene encodes CDR1 SGHDN and CDR2 FVKESK.